This T cell receptor (beta chain) was retrieved from a study of post-analysis software for immune sequencing data. Study-level information: Some patients lacked subtype; others had relapsing-remitting, secondary progressive or progressive-relapsing disease. Findings and limits, study-wide: By F measure, samples from a shared preparation batch strongly co-clustered. Multiple sclerosis patients showed significantly lower normalized Chao1 diversity than controls did. Relative to controls, patients had 4 or 5 TRBV segments at higher frequency, with TRBV5-6, TRBV5-1 and TRBV20-1 among these.

The CDR3 extends over 15 amino acids. CDR1 SGHTA and CDR2 FQGNSA come from the germline V gene. Trimming shortened V by 5 bases and J by 1 base, and 14 bases separated the two germline ends. The authors incorporated unique molecular identifiers into the TCR beta cDNA libraries. Input amounts of 1 to 10 million T cells were used. These gave roughly 500,000 cDNA molecules, so each molecule approximated one T cell. Each CDR3 protein gets one entry after TCRdb re-called the PCR reads with MiXCR. The data show about 760,000 distinct CDR3 sequences, approximately 30% seen once. This clonotype has ten or more counts. Its antigen is undetermined.

This TCR was sampled from a girl aged 5-17 years with multiple sclerosis. Material for sequencing was blood. The chain links TRBV7-2 to TRBJ2-5, with D unresolved. CDR3 residues: CASSRTRGTQETQYF. The DNA for the CDR3 is TGTGCCAGCAGCCGGACGCGTGGTACCCAAGAGACCCAGTACTTC.